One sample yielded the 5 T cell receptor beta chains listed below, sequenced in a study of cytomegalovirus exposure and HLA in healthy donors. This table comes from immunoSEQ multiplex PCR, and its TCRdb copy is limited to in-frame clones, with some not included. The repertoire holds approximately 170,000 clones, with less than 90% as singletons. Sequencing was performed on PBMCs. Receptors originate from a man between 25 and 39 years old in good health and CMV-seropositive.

Here the CDR3 reads CASTQAETQYF. The CDR3 nucleotides are TGTGCCAGCACCCAGGCCGAGACCCAGTACTTC. The rearrangement joins TRBV5-5 to TRBJ2-5; no clear D. Germline CDR1 SGHKS, CDR2 YYEKEE (reference sequence). Trimming left V 6 bases short and J 5 bases short, with 8 bases between. This CDR3 has 11 residues.

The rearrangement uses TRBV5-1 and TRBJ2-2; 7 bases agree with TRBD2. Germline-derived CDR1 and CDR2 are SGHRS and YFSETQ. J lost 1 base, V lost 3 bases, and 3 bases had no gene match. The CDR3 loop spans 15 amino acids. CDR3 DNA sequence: TGCGCCAGCAGCTCGCCTAGCGGGAACACCGGGGAGCTGTTTTTT. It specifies CASSSPSGNTGELFF.

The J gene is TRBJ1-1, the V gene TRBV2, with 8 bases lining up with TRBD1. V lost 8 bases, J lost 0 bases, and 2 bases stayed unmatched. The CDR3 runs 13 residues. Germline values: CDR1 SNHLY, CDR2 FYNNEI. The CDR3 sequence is CASGTGMNTEAFF. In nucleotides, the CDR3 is TGTGCCAGCGGGACAGGAATGAACACTGAAGCTTTCTTT. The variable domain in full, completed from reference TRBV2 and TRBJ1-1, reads EPEVTQTPSHQVTQMGQEVILRCVPISNHLYFYWYRQILGQKVEFLVSFYNNEISEKSEIFDDQFSVERPDGSNFTLKIRSTKLEDSAMYFCASGTGMNTEAFFGQGTRLTVV.

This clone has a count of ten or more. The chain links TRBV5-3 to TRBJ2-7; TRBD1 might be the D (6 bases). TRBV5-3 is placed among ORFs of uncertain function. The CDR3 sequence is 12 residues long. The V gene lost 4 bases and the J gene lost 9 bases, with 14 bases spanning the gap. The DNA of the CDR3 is TGTGCCAGAAGCACCTACAGGGACGGGCAGTACTTC. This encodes CARSTYRDGQYF.

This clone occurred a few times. CDR3 protein: CASRREGSGGADTQYF. The CDR3 region has the DNA TGTGCCAGCAGGAGGGAGGGTAGCGGGGGGGCAGATACGCAGTATTTT. This chain uses TRBV2 with TRBJ2-3, with 11 bases fitting TRBD2. Germline trimming cut 6 bases from V and 4 bases from J; bases unmatched to any gene: 9. CDR3 size: 16 residues. The V gene's germline CDR1 is SNHLY and CDR2 FYNNEI.